This T cell receptor beta chain was identified during a study of regulatory T cells in long-lasting Graves disease. Assembly of TCR beta libraries relied on iRepertoire HTBI primers together with Arm-PCR of CDR3 regions. Each CDR3 protein gets one entry after TCRdb re-called the multiplex PCR reads with MiXCR. The table records about 340,000 distinct CDR3 sequences, about 20% of them present only once. Study-level findings and limits: Lower TCR diversity characterized persistent Graves' patients relative to newly diagnosed patients. Accuracy might have suffered from few samples.

About this clonotype: Its antigen is undetermined.

Time point meaning: persistent/refractory GD, antithyroid drugs over 5 years with positive TRAb. From RNA extracted from PBMCs, the TCR library was made. Germline CDR1 LNHNV, CDR2 YYDKDF (reference sequence). This CDR3 contains 15 residues. With V trimmed by 4 bases and J by 5 bases, 4 bases remained unmatched. V and J are TRBV15 and TRBJ1-6, with 8 bases lining up with TRBD1. The sample here was peripheral blood mononuclear cells (PBMCs), taken when the disease was refractory, from a patient treated with antithyroid drugs. The clonotype originates from a female donor with Graves disease. This CDR3 is CATSTQQGDNSPLHF. As DNA, the CDR3 is TGTGCCACCAGCACCCAACAGGGGGATAATTCACCCCTCCACTTT. The variable domain in full, completed from reference TRBV15 and TRBJ1-6, reads DAMVIQNPRYQVTQFGKPVTLSCSQTLNHNVMYWYQQKSSQAPKLLFHYYDKDFNNEADTPDNFQSRRPNTSFCFLDIRSPGLGDTAMYLCATSTQQGDNSPLHFGNGTRLTVT.